One and the same sample provided the 6 T cell receptor beta chains below, sequenced in a study of blood T cell repertoires in COVID-19 (dated by TCRdb to 2019 to 2021). The protocol used for the library was the immunoSEQ multiplex PCR assay. Entries here come from immuneACCESS through TCRdb and include only in-frame sequences with V and J called. Some clones fail to appear in such tables; in the studies checked, an unresolved V gene covers under half of the shortfall, and the cause of the remainder is unknown. The sample table lists 100,000 to 150,000 clones, 84% of them with a count of one. About 1.3% of the sample belongs to the ten largest clones. The material sequenced was peripheral blood. Receptors originate from a man in his 60s with acute or convalescent COVID-19.

The rearrangement links TRBV9 to TRBJ2-2, with D tentatively TRBD2 (6 bases). Germline-derived CDR1 and CDR2 are SGDLS and YYNGEE. The CDR3 extends over 15 amino acids. Trimming removed 0 bases from V and 4 bases from J, with 10 bases in between. The CDR3 region has the DNA TGTGCCAGCAGCGTAGGTATTAGCGGCACCGGGGAGCTGTTTTTT. Translated, it gives CASSVGISGTGELFF.

V is TRBV5-1 and J is TRBJ2-2, with a possible D match to TRBD1 (6 bases). Trimming took off 4 bases at V and 2 bases at J, with 9 bases between the two ends. In germline, CDR1 is SGHRS, CDR2 YFSETQ. This CDR3 is built from 14 residues. CDR3 sequence: CASSVDSNTGELFF. The DNA of the CDR3 is TGCGCCAGCAGCGTGGACAGCAACACCGGGGAGCTGTTTTTT.

The gene calls are TRBV6-5 and TRBJ2-2; 9 positions agree with TRBD2. The CDR3 totals 15 residues. Germline V lookup: CDR1 MNHEY, CDR2 SVGAGI. The V and J ends lost 7 bases and 7 bases, in that order; junction bases with no gene match: 10. CDR3 protein: CASTRGGGAFGELFF. The DNA for the CDR3 is TGTGCCAGCACCCGCGGCGGGGGGGCTTTCGGGGAGCTGTTTTTT.

The gene calls are TRBV9 and TRBJ1-3, with D perhaps TRBD1 (6 bases). Germline V CDR1 and CDR2: SGDLS, YYNGEE. Deletions cut 3 bases from V and 3 bases from J, with 10 bases between. This CDR3 is built from 14 residues. CDR3 sequence (DNA): TGTGCCAGCAGCGGGGACACGAATGGAAACACCATATATTTT. This encodes CASSGDTNGNTIYF.

The chain couples TRBV24-1 to TRBJ1-2; D is undetermined. Germline V CDR1 and CDR2: KGHDR, SFDVKD. Trimming took off 5 bases at V and 4 bases at J, with 7 bases between the two ends. The CDR3 covers 12 residues. The CDR3: CATSGGSYGYTF. In nucleotides, the CDR3 is TGTGCCACCAGTGGCGGCTCCTATGGCTACACCTTC.

The rearrangement uses TRBV9 and TRBJ2-1; D gene uncertain. Trimming left V 0 bases short and J 3 bases short, with 7 bases between. CDR1 is SGDLS and CDR2 is YYNGEE in the germline V gene. This CDR3 comprises 14 residues. The CDR3: CASSVGRSYNEQFF. The CDR3 nucleotides read TGTGCCAGCAGCGTAGGCCGCAGCTACAATGAGCAGTTCTTC.